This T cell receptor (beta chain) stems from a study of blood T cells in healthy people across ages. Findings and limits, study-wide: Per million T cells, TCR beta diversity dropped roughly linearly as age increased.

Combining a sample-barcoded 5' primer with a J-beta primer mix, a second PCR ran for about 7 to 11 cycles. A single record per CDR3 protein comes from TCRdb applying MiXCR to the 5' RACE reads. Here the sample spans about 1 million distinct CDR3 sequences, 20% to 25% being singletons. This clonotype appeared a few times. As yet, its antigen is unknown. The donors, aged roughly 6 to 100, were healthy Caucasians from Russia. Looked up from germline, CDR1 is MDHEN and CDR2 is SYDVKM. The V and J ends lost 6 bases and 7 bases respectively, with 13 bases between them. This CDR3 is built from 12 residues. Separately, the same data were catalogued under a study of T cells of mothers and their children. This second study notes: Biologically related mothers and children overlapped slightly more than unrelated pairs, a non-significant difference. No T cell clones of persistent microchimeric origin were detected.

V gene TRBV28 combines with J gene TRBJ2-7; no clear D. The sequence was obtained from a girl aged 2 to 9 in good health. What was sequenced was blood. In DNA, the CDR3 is TGTGCCAGCAGGCCCGACGGACCGGAGCAGTACTTC. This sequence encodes CASRPDGPEQYF.